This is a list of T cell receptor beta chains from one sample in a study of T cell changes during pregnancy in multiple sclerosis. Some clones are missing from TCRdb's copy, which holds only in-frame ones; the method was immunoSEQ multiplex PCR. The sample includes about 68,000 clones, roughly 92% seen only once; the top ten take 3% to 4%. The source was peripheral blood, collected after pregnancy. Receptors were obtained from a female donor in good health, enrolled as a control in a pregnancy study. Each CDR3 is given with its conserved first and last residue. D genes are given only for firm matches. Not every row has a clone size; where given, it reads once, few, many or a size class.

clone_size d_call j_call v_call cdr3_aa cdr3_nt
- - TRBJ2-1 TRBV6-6 CASSYSNYYNEQFF TGTGCCAGCAGTTACTCGAACTACTACAATGAGCAGTTCTTC
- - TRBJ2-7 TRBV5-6 CASSLGLRQRSYEQYF TGTGCCAGCAGCTTGGGCCTGAGACAGAGGAGTTATGAGCAGTACTTC
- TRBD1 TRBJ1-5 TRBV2 CASGVRQGNQPQHF TGTGCCAGCGGAGTACGACAGGGGAATCAGCCCCAGCATTTT
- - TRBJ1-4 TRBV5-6 CASSFISGNEKLFF TGTGCCAGCAGCTTTATCTCGGGGAATGAAAAACTGTTTTTT
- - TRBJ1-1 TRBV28 CASSFQGNTEAFF TGTGCCAGCAGTTTTCAGGGAAACACTGAAGCTTTCTTT
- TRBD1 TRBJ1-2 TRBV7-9 CASSLGTGGSYGYTF TGTGCCAGCAGCTTAGGGACAGGGGGCTCCTATGGCTACACCTTC
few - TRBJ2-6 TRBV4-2 CASSQDNSGANVLTF TGTGCCAGCAGCCAAGATAACTCTGGGGCCAACGTCCTGACTTTC
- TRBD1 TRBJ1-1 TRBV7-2 CASSLQTGRDTEAFF TGTGCCAGCAGTCTACAGACAGGGCGGGACACTGAAGCTTTCTTT
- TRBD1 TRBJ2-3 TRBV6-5 CASSYSGGLSDTQYF TGTGCCAGCAGTTACTCAGGGGGCTTGTCAGATACGCAGTATTTT
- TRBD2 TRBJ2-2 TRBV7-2 CASSLRGGTGELFF TGTGCCAGCAGCCTCCGCGGGGGGACCGGGGAGCTGTTTTTT
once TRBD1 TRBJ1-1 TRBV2 CASTGQGITEAFF TGTGCCAGCACGGGACAGGGTATAACTGAAGCTTTCTTT
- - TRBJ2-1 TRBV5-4 CASSPVSSYNEQFF TGTGCCAGCAGCCCGGTTAGCTCCTACAATGAGCAGTTCTTC
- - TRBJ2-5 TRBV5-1 CASSLSTQETQYF TGCGCCAGCAGCTTGTCTACCCAAGAGACCCAGTACTTC
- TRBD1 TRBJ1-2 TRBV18 CASSPGTGEGYTF TGTGCCAGCTCACCCGGGACAGGGGAGGGCTACACCTTC
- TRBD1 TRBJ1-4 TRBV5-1 CASSHGTGNEKLFF TGCGCCAGCAGCCACGGGACAGGGAATGAAAAACTGTTTTTT
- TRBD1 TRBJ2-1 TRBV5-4 CASSSSGGVQFF TGTGCCAGCAGCTCTTCAGGGGGAGTGCAGTTCTTC
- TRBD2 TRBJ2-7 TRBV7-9 CASSATSGTSGTYEQYF TGTGCCAGCAGCGCAACCTCCGGGACTAGCGGGACCTACGAGCAGTACTTC
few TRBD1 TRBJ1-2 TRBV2 CASLDREANYGYTF TGTGCCAGCCTTGACAGGGAAGCTAACTATGGCTACACCTTC
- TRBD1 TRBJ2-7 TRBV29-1 CSVEEKTGGSYEQYF TGCAGCGTTGAAGAAAAGACAGGGGGCTCCTACGAGCAGTACTTC
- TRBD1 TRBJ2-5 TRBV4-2 CASSQGEGQGAKTQYF TGTGCCAGCAGCCAAGGGGAGGGACAGGGGGCGAAGACCCAGTACTTC
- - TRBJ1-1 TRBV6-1 CASSEFIHNTEAFF TGTGCCAGCAGTGAATTCATTCATAACACTGAAGCTTTCTTT
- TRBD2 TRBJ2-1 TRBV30 CAWAPDGLAGIEQFF TGTGCCTGGGCCCCAGATGGACTAGCGGGAATTGAGCAGTTCTTC
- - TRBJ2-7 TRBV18 CASSPHGWEQYF TGTGCCAGCTCACCACATGGCTGGGAGCAGTACTTC
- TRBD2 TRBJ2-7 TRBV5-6 CASSVIAGDRNEQYF TGTGCCAGCAGCGTCATAGCGGGAGATAGAAACGAGCAGTACTTC
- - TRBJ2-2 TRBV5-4 CASSPPGKNTGELFF TGTGCCAGCAGCCCCCCCGGGAAAAACACCGGGGAGCTGTTTTTT
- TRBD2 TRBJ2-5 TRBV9 CASSVGGGETQYF TGTGCCAGCAGCGTAGGGGGGGGAGAGACCCAGTACTTC
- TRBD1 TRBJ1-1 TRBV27 CASSLSGQGAMTEAFF TGTGCCAGCAGTTTATCGGGACAGGGGGCGATGACTGAAGCTTTCTTT
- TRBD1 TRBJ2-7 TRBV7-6 CASGLTGDAYEQYF TGTGCCAGCGGACTCACAGGGGATGCCTACGAGCAGTACTTC
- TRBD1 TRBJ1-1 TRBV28 CASTKDGQAEAFF TGTGCCAGCACTAAAGACGGACAGGCTGAAGCTTTCTTT
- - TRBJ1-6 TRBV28 CASRQLNSPLHF TGTGCCAGCAGGCAACTTAATTCACCCCTCCACTTT
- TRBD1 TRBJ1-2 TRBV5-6 CASSSVEQGVIYGYTF TGTGCCAGCAGCTCGGTAGAACAGGGGGTCATCTATGGCTACACCTTC
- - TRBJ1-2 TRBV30 CAWRKSGNYGYTF TGTGCCTGGAGAAAGTCAGGGAACTATGGCTACACCTTC
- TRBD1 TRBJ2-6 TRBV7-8 CASISGTGSSGANVLTF TGTGCCAGCATCTCCGGGACAGGGAGCTCTGGGGCCAACGTCCTGACTTTC
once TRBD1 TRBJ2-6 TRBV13 CASAPTGESGANVLTF TGTGCCAGCGCCCCGACAGGGGAGTCTGGGGCCAACGTCCTGACTTTC
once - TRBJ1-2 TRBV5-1 CASSLIQEGSGYTF TGCGCCAGCAGCTTGATCCAGGAGGGAAGTGGCTACACCTTC
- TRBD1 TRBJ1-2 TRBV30 CAWADLGQANYGYTF TGTGCCTGGGCCGACCTCGGACAGGCTAACTATGGCTACACCTTC
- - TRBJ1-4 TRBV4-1 CASTPSGELNEKLFF TGCGCCAGCACCCCTTCGGGAGAGCTTAATGAAAAACTGTTTTTT
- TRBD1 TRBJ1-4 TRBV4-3 CASSQAAYALSNRGGEKLFF TGCGCCAGCAGCCAAGCGGCTTATGCCCTATCGAACAGGGGGGGTGAAAAACTGTTTTTT
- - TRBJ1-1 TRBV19 CASSINQWANTEAFF TGTGCCAGTAGTATAAACCAGTGGGCGAACACTGAAGCTTTCTTT
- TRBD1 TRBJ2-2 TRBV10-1 CASSDGTANTGELFF TGCGCCAGCAGTGATGGGACAGCGAACACCGGGGAGCTGTTTTTT
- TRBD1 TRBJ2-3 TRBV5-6 CASSLGGDTQYF TGTGCCAGCAGCTTAGGGGGCGATACGCAGTATTTT
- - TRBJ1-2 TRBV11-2 CASTNRANYGYTF TGTGCCAGCACAAACAGGGCAAACTATGGCTACACCTTC
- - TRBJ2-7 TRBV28 CASSFLDRPYEQYF TGTGCCAGCAGTTTTCTGGACAGACCGTACGAGCAGTACTTC
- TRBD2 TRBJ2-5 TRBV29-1 CSVEDAVWTSGDWYQETQYF TGCAGCGTTGAAGATGCCGTTTGGACTAGCGGGGATTGGTACCAAGAGACCCAGTACTTC
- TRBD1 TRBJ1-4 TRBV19 CASRSAGGNEKLFF TGTGCCAGTAGGTCGGCAGGGGGAAATGAAAAACTGTTTTTT
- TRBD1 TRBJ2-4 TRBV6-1 CASSEVDRDKNIQYF TGTGCCAGCAGTGAAGTGGACAGGGACAAAAACATTCAGTACTTC
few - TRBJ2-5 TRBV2 CASNPSRGETQYF TGTGCCAGCAACCCTAGCCGGGGAGAGACCCAGTACTTC
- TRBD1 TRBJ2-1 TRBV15 CATSRGTGAVNEQFF TGTGCCACCAGCAGAGGGACAGGGGCGGTGAATGAGCAGTTCTTC
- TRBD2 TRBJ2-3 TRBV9 CASSAPRQTSDGRADTQYF TGTGCCAGCAGCGCTCCCCGACAGACTTCTGACGGGAGGGCAGATACGCAGTATTTT
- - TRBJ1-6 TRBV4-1 CASSLLRGGNNSPLHF TGCGCCAGCAGCCTCCTAAGGGGGGGTAATAATTCACCCCTCCACTTT
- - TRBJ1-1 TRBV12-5 CASGFSVYGQLNTEAFF TGTGCTAGTGGTTTTTCGGTATACGGACAGTTGAACACTGAAGCTTTCTTT
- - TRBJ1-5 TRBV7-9 CASSSGQINQPQHF TGTGCCAGCAGCTCCGGACAGATCAATCAGCCCCAGCATTTT
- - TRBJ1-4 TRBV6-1 CASSDSTDEKLFF TGTGCCAGCAGTGATTCTACGGATGAAAAACTGTTTTTT